One sample yielded the 16 T cell receptor beta chains listed below, sequenced in a study of shared clonotypes between healthy human individuals. The repertoire was sequenced with immunoSEQ multiplex PCR; TCRdb's copy has only in-frame clones and lacks some. Counted here are about 2.3 million clones, just under 95% occurring once; the ten biggest clones make up about 0.36%. The sample comprised naive CD4+ T cells from PBMCs. Subset specified: CD45RA+ positively selected. The receptor set was obtained from a man aged 18 to 35 in good health. Some clones in this sample may be carry-over from other donors' samples.

The chain recombines TRBV7-2 with TRBJ2-3; TRBD1 matches at 7 bases. CDR3 length equals 17 residues. Germline V CDR1 and CDR2: SGHTA, FQGNSA. Trimming at V came to 1 base and at J to 0 bases, leaving 7 bases not matched to a gene. Here the CDR3 DNA reads TGTGCCAGCAGCTTAGATACAGGGGTCCGAAGCACAGATACGCAGTATTTT. It is translated as CASSLDTGVRSTDTQYF.

J is TRBJ2-1 and V is TRBV14; D may be TRBD1 or TRBD2 (5 bases each). The CDR3 is made up of 19 amino acids. Trimming took off 3 bases at V and 10 bases at J, with 31 bases between the two ends. The germline CDR1 and CDR2 sequences are SGHDN and FVKESK. The CDR3 here is CASSQTVFRWDLDLEEQFF. CDR3 sequence (DNA): TGTGCCAGCAGCCAGACAGTATTCCGATGGGACCTCGATCTAGAGGAGCAGTTCTTC.

The chain couples TRBV10-1 to TRBJ1-1; tentative D call: TRBD1 (6 bases). This CDR3 has 12 residues. V lost 8 bases and J lost 3, with 10 bases in between. Germline V gene sequence: CDR1 WNHNN, CDR2 SYGVQD (reference sequence). The CDR3 loop reads CASVKGDTEAFF. CDR3 coding DNA: TGCGCCAGCGTTAAGGGGGACACTGAAGCTTTCTTT.

The rearrangement links TRBV11-3 to TRBJ2-3; no clear D. The V gene lost 3 bases and the J gene lost 0 bases, with 7 bases spanning the gap. The CDR3 totals 14 residues. Germline CDR1 and CDR2: SGHNT and YENEEA. The CDR3, as DNA: TGTGCCAGCAGCTTGTGGGCTAGCACAGATACGCAGTATTTT. As protein: CASSLWASTDTQYF.

The V and J genes are TRBV27 and TRBJ2-3; TRBD2 aligns across 8 bases. J gave up 3 bases and V 1 base, and 9 bases lay outside the gene matches. The CDR3 sequence is 17 residues long. Germline CDR1 MNHEY, CDR2 SMNVEV (reference sequence). CDR3 protein: CASSLFTSGSRTDTQYF. For the CDR3, the DNA is TGTGCCAGCAGTTTATTCACTAGCGGATCTCGAACAGATACGCAGTATTTT.

The chain joins TRBV6-4 to TRBJ2-1; 9 nucleotides match TRBD1. The J segment lost 3 bases and the V segment lost 5 bases, leaving 2 bases of the junction unmatched. This CDR3 has 14 amino acids. Looked up from germline, CDR1 is MRHNA and CDR2 is SNTAGT. The CDR3 nucleotides are TGTGCCAGCAGTAGGGACAGGGTCTACAATGAGCAGTTCTTC. Protein sequence: CASSRDRVYNEQFF.

The chain is built from TRBV4-1 and TRBJ2-7; 15 bases are shared with TRBD2. The junction had 12 bases not matched to a gene; V was cut back by 0 bases and J by 3 bases. Germline V gives CDR1 MGHRA, CDR2 YSYEKL. The CDR3 covers 20 residues. The CDR3 nucleotides are TGCGCCAGCAGCCAAGAAGCTGGGACTAGCGGGAGGTTATGGGACTACGAGCAGTACTTC. Protein sequence: CASSQEAGTSGRLWDYEQYF.

The rearrangement joins TRBV6-1 to TRBJ1-1, with D possibly matching TRBD1 (6 bases). Germline assignment: CDR1 MNHNS and CDR2 SASEGT. Trimming shortened V by 6 bases and J by 1 base, and 12 bases separated the two germline ends. The CDR3 has 14 amino acids. The CDR3 reads CASRNTRGNTEAFF. Here the CDR3 DNA reads TGTGCCAGCAGAAATACCAGGGGGAACACTGAAGCTTTCTTT.

This clone was detected a few times. This chain connects TRBV2 to TRBJ1-2; possibly TRBD1 for D (5 bases). V was cut by 5 bases and J by 7 bases, with 14 bases left in between. Germline V gives CDR1 SNHLY, CDR2 FYNNEI. The CDR3 runs 13 residues. The CDR3 DNA is TGTGCCAGCAGTTTCCGGGACGTTTCTGGCTACACCTTC. This sequence encodes CASSFRDVSGYTF. Full variable domain (missing parts from reference TRBV2 and TRBJ1-2): EPEVTQTPSHQVTQMGQEVILRCVPISNHLYFYWYRQILGQKVEFLVSFYNNEISEKSEIFDDQFSVERPDGSNFTLKIRSTKLEDSAMYFCASSFRDVSGYTFGSGTRLTVV.

The V and J genes are TRBV28 and TRBJ1-4, with TRBD1 matching 11 bases. CDR3 length: 17 amino acids. With V trimmed by 6 bases and J by 7 bases, 13 bases remained unmatched. Germline CDR1 reads MDHEN; CDR2 reads SYDVKM. CDR3 nucleotide sequence: TGTGCCAGCAGCCCATGGAGGACCGGGACAGGGGGTGAAAAACTGTTTTTT. Amino acids: CASSPWRTGTGGEKLFF.

This clone has just a few counts. The rearrangement uses TRBV6-5 and TRBJ1-1; no reliable D call. Trimming removed 8 bases from V and 3 bases from J, with 10 bases in between. Germline values: CDR1 MNHEY, CDR2 SVGAGI. The CDR3 is 12 amino acids. The DNA of the CDR3 is TGTGCCAGCCGGGGAGGGCACACTGAAGCTTTCTTT. Translation: CASRGGHTEAFF.

This chain joins TRBV18 and TRBJ1-1, with 8 bases fitting TRBD1. The V segment lost 4 bases and the J segment 5 bases; nucleotides outside the gene matches: 15. This CDR3 has 17 amino acids. CDR1 and CDR2 from the germline V gene are KGHSH and LQKENI. CDR3 coding DNA: TGTGCCAGCTCACTAACTAGGTCAGGGGGCCAGGGGACTGAAGCTTTCTTT. This encodes CASSLTRSGGQGTEAFF.

This clone showed up just once. The chain has TRBV15 and TRBJ1-1; 7 nucleotides agree with TRBD1. Germline CDR1 LNHNV, CDR2 YYDKDF (reference sequence). J gave up 4 bases and V 1 base, and 15 bases lay outside the gene matches. The CDR3 extends over 18 amino acids. DNA of the CDR3: TGTGCCACCAGCAGAGGGTCAGGGGGTTTACCACCCAGCACTGAAGCTTTCTTT. Encoded protein: CATSRGSGGLPPSTEAFF.

This chain uses TRBV7-8 with TRBJ2-3; TRBD2 matches 11 bases. Germline CDR1 reads SGHVS; CDR2 reads FQNEAQ. This CDR3 comprises 17 residues. V dropped 5 bases and J dropped 2; count of bases not matched to a gene: 9. CDR3 region: CASSPPLAGAITDTQYF. The CDR3 DNA follows: TGTGCCAGCAGCCCGCCACTAGCGGGAGCGATCACAGATACGCAGTATTTT.

This chain links TRBV19 with TRBJ2-2, with D hard to call. Germline V gene lookup returns CDR1 LNHDA and CDR2 SQIVND (reference sequence). The ends were cut back, 3 bases at V and 7 bases at J, with 9 bases in the middle. The CDR3 loop spans 13 amino acids. Here the CDR3 reads CASSMGKGGELFF. The CDR3 DNA sequence: TGTGCCAGTAGTATGGGAAAAGGCGGGGAGCTGTTTTTT. The whole variable domain, remainder taken from reference TRBV19 and TRBJ2-2, is DGGITQSPKYLFRKEGQNVTLSCEQNLNHDAMYWYRQDPGQGLRLIYYSQIVNDFQKGDIAEGYSVSREKKESFPLTVTSAQKNPTAFYLCASSMGKGGELFFGEGSRLTVL.

The chain uses TRBV4-3 and TRBJ1-2; D call uncertain. V gave up 4 bases and J gave up 2 bases, with 14 bases separating them. CDR3 length: 15 amino acids. Germline CDR1 LGHNA, CDR2 YSLEER. The CDR3 bases are TGCGCCAGCAGCCCCGAACGAACGGCGAACTATGGCTACACCTTC. It translates to CASSPERTANYGYTF.